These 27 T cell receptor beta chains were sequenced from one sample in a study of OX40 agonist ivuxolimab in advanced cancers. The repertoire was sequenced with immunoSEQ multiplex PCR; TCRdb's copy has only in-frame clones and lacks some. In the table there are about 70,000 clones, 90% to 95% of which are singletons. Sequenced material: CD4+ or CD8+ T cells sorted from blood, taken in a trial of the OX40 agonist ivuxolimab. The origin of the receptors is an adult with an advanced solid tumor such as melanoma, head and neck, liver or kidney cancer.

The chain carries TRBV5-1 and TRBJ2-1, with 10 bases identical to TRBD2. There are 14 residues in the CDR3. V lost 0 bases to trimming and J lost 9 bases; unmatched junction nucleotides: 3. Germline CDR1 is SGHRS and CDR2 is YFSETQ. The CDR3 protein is CASSLGVAGGEQFF. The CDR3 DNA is TGCGCCAGCAGCTTGGGAGTAGCGGGAGGTGAGCAGTTCTTC.

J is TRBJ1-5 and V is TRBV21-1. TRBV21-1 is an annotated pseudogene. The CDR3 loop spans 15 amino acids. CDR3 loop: CASTLGRYLNQPQHF. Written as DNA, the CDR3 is TGTGCCAGCACCCTTGGACGGTACCTCAATCAGCCCCAGCATTTT.

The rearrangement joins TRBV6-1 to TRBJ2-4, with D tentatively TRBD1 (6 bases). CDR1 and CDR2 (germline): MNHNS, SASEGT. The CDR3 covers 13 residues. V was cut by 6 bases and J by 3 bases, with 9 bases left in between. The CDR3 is CASSTGFKNIQYF. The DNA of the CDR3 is TGTGCCAGCAGCACAGGGTTCAAAAACATTCAGTACTTC.

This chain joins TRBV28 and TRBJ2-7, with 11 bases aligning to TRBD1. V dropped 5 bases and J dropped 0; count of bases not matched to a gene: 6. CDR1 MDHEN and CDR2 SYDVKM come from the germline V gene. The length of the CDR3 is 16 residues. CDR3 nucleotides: TGTGCCAGCAGTCGCCAGGGACAGGGGGACTCCTACGAGCAGTACTTC. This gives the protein CASSRQGQGDSYEQYF.

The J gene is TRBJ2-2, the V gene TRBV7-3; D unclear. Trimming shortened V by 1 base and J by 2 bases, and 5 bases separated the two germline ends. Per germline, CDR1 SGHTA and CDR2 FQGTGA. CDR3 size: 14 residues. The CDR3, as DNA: TGTGCCAGCAGCTTAATGGGTAACACCGGGGAGCTGTTTTTT. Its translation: CASSLMGNTGELFF.

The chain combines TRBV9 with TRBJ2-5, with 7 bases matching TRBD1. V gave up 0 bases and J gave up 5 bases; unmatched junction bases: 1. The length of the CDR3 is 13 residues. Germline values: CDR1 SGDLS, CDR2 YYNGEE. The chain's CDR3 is CASSVEQGETQYF. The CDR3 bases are TGTGCCAGCAGCGTAGAACAGGGGGAGACCCAGTACTTC.

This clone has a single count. This CDR3 is CASSWTFSETQYF. The CDR3 DNA is TGTGCCAGCAGCTGGACGTTTTCCGAGACCCAGTACTTC. This rearrangement joins TRBV5-6 to TRBJ2-5; no reliable D call. Germline lookup yields CDR1 SGHDT and CDR2 YYEEEE. The V gene lost 3 bases and the J gene lost 5 bases, with 11 bases spanning the gap. This CDR3 is 13 amino acids long.

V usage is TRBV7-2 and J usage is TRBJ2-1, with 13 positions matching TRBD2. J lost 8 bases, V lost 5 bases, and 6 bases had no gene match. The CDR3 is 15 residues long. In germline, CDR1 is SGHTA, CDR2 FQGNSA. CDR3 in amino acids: CASSATSGRADEQFF. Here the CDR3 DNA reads TGTGCCAGCAGCGCAACTAGCGGGAGGGCCGATGAGCAGTTCTTC.

Here the CDR3 DNA reads TGTGCCAGCAGCCCCCAGGCCGAGCAGTACTTC. Translating it yields CASSPQAEQYF. The chain recombines TRBV11-3 with TRBJ2-7; D ambiguous. Germline lookup yields CDR1 SGHNT and CDR2 YENEEA. Trimming took off 5 bases at V and 6 bases at J, with 8 bases between the two ends. This CDR3 region has 11 residues.

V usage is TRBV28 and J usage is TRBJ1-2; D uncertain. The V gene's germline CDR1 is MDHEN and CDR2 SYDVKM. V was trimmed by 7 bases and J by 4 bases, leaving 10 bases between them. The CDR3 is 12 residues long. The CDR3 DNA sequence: TGTGCCAGCAAGGACGGACTCTATGGCTACACCTTC. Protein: CASKDGLYGYTF.

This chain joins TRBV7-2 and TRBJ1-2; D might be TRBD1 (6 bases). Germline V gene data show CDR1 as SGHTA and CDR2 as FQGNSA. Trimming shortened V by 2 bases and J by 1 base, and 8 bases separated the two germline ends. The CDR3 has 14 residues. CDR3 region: CASSLRGFNYGYTF. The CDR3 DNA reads TGTGCCAGCAGCTTAAGGGGGTTTAACTATGGCTACACCTTC. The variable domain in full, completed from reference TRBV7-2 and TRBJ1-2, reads GAGVSQSPSNKVTEKGKDVELRCDPISGHTALYWYRQSLGQGLEFLIYFQGNSAPDKSGLPSDRFSAERTGGSVSTLTIQRTQQEDSAVYLCASSLRGFNYGYTFGSGTRLTVV.

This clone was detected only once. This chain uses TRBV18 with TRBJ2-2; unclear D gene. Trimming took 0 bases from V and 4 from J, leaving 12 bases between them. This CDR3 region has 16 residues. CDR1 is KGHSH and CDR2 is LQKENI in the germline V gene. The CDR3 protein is CASSPPTSRGTGELFF. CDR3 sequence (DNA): TGTGCCAGCTCACCACCAACGAGTCGAGGCACCGGGGAGCTGTTTTTT.

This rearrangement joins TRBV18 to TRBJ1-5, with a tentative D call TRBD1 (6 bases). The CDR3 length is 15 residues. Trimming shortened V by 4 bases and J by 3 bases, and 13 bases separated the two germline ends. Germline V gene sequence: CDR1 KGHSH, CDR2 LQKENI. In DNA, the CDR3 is TGTGCCAGCTCACGGACAGAAAATAACAATCAGCCCCAGCATTTT. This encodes CASSRTENNNQPQHF.

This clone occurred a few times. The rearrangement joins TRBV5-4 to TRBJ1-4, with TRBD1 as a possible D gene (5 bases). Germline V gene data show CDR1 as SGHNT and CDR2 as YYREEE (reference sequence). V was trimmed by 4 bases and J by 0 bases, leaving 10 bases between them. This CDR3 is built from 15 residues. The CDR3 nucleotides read TGTGCCAGCAGCACTTCGGGGGCAACTAATGAAAAACTGTTTTTT. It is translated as CASSTSGATNEKLFF.

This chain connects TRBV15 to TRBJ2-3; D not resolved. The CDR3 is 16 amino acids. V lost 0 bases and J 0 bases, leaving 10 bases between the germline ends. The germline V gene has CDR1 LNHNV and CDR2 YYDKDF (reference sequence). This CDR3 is CATSRDPAASTDTQYF. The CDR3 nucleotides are TGTGCCACCAGCAGAGATCCCGCGGCGAGCACAGATACGCAGTATTTT.

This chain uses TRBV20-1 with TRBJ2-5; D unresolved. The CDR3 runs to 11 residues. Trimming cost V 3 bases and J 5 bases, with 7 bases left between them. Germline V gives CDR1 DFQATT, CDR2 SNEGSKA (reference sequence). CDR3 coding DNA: TGCAGTGCTAGGTTGAGGGAGACCCAGTACTTC. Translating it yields CSARLRETQYF.

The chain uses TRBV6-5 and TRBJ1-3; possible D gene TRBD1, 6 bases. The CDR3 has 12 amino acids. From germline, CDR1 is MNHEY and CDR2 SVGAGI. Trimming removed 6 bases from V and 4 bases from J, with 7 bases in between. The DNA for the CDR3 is TGTGCCAGCAGGGGGGCAGGAAACACCATATATTTT. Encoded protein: CASRGAGNTIYF.

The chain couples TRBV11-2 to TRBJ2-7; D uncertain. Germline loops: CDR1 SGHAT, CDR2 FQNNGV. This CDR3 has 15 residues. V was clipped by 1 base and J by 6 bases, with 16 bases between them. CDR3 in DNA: TGTGCCAGCAGCTTAGTAGGGAAGGCTCCCTCCGAGCAGTACTTC. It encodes CASSLVGKAPSEQYF.

CDR3 sequence: CASSQTDTYEQYF. In nucleotides, the CDR3 is TGTGCCAGCTCACAGACAGATACCTACGAGCAGTACTTC. This chain joins TRBV18 and TRBJ2-7; D may be TRBD1 (5 bases). Trimming pared 4 bases from V and 2 bases from J, leaving 9 bases between. CDR1 KGHSH and CDR2 LQKENI come from the germline V gene. The length of the CDR3 is 13 residues.

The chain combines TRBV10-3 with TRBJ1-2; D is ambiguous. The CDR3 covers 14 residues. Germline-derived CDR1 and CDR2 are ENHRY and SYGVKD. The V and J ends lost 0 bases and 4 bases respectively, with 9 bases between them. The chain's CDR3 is CAISESLTTYGYTF. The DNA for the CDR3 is TGTGCCATCAGTGAGTCACTAACGACCTATGGCTACACCTTC.

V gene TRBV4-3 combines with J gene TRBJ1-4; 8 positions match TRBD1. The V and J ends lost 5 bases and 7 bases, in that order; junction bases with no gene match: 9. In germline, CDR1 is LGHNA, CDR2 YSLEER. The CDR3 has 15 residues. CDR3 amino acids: CASSKAGGNSEKLFF. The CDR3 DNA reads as TGCGCCAGCAGCAAAGCAGGGGGCAATAGTGAAAAACTGTTTTTT.

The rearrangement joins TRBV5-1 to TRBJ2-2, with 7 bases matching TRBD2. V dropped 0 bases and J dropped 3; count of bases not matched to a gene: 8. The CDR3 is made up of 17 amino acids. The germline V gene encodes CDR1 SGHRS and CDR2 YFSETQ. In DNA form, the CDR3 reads TGCGCCAGCAGCTTGGCCGGGGACGGGAGGTACACCGGGGAGCTGTTTTTT. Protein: CASSLAGDGRYTGELFF.

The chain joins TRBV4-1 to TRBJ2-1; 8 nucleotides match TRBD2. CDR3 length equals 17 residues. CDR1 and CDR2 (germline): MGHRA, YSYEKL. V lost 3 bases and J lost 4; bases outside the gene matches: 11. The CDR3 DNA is TGCGCCAGCAGCCACGAATGGGGTATAGCGGGATACAATGAGCAGTTCTTC. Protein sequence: CASSHEWGIAGYNEQFF.

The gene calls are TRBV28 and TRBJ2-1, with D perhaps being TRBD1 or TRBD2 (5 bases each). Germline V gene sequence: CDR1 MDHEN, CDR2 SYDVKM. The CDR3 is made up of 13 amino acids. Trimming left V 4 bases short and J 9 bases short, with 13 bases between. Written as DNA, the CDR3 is TGTGCCAGCAGTTCCGGGACGAGGAGTGAGCAGTTCTTC. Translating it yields CASSSGTRSEQFF. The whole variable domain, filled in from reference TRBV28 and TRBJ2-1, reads DVKVTQSSRYLVKRTGEKVFLECVQDMDHENMFWYRQDPGLGLRLIYFSYDVKMKEKGDIPEGYSVSREKKERFSLILESASTNQTSMYLCASSSGTRSEQFFGPGTRLTVL.

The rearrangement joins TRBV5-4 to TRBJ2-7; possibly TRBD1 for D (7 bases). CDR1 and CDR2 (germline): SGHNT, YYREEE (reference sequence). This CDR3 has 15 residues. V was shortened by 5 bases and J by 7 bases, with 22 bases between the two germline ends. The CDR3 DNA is TGTGCCAGCAGTCAGGGGGGACGGCGGGCGCTAGAGCAGTACTTC. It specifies CASSQGGRRALEQYF.

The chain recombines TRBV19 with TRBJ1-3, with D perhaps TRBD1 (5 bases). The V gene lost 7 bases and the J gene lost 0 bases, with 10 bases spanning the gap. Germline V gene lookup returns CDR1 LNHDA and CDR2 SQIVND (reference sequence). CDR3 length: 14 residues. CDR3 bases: TGTGCCAGTAACAGACAGAACTCTGGAAACACCATATATTTT. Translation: CASNRQNSGNTIYF.

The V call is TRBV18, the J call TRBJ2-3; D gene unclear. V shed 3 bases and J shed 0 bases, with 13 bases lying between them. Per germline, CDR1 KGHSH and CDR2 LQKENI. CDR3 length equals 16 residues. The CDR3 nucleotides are TGTGCCAGCTCACCTTCTTCTACAGATAGCACAGATACGCAGTATTTT. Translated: CASSPSSTDSTDTQYF.